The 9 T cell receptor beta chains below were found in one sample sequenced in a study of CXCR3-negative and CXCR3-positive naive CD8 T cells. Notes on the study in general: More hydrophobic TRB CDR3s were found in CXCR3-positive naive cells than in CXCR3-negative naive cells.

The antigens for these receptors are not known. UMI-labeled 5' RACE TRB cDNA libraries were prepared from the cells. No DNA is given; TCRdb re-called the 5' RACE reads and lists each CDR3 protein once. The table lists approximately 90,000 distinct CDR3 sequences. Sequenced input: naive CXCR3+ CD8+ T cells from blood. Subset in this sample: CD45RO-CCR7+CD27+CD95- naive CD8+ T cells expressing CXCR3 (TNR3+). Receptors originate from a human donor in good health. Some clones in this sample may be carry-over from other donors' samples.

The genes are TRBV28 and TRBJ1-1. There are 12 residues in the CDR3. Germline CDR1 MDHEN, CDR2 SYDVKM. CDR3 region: CASREVNTEAFF.

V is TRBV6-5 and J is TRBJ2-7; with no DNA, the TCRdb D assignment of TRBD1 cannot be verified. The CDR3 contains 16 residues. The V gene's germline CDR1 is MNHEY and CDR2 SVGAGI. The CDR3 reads CASSLTSGTGSYEQYF.

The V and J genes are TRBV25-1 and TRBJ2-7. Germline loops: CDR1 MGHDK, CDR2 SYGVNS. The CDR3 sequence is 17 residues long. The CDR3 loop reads CASSEYFPGNDACEQYF.

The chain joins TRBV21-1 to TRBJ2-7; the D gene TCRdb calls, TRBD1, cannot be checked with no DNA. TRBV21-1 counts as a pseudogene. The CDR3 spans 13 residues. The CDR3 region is CASAGRGYYEQYF.

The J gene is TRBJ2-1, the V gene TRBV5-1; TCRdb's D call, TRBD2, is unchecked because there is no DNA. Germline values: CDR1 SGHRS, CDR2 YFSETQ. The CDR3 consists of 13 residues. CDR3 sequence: CASSPGLVLEQFF. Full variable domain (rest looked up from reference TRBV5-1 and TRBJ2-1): KAGVTQTPRYLIKTRGQQVTLSCSPISGHRSVSWYQQTPGQGLQFLFEYFSETQRNKGNFPGRFSGRQFSNSRSEMNVSTLELGDSALYLCASSPGLVLEQFFGPGTRLTVL.

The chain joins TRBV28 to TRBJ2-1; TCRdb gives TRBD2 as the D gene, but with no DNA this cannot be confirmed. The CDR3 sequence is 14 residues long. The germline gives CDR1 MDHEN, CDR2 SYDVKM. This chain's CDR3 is CASSLPAPDNEQFF.

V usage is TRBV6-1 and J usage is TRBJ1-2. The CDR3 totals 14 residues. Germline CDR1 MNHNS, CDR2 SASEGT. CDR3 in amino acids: CASSELGGFYGYTF.

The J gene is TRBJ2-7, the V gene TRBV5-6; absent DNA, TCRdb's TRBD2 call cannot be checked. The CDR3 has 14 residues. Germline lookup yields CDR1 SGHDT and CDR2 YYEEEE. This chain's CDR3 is CASSFGLAVHEQYF.

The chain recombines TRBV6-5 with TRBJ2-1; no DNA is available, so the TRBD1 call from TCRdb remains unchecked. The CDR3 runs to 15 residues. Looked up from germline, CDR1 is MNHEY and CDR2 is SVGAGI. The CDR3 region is CASSYRGGLGDEQFF.